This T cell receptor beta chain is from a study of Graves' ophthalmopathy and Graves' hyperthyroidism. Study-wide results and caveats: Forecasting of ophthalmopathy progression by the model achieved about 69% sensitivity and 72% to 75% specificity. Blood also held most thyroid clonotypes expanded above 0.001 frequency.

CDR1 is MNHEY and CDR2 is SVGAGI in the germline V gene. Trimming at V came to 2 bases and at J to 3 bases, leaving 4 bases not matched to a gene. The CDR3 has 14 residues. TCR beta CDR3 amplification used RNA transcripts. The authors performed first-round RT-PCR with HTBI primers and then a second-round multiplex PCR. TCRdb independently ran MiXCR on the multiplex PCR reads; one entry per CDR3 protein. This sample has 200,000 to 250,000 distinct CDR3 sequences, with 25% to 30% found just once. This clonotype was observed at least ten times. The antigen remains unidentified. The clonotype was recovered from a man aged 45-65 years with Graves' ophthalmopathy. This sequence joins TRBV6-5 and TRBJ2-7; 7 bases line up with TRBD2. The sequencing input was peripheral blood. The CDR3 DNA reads TGTGCCAGCAGTTACGGTCTAGCGGTCTACGAGCAGTACTTC. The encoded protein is CASSYGLAVYEQYF.